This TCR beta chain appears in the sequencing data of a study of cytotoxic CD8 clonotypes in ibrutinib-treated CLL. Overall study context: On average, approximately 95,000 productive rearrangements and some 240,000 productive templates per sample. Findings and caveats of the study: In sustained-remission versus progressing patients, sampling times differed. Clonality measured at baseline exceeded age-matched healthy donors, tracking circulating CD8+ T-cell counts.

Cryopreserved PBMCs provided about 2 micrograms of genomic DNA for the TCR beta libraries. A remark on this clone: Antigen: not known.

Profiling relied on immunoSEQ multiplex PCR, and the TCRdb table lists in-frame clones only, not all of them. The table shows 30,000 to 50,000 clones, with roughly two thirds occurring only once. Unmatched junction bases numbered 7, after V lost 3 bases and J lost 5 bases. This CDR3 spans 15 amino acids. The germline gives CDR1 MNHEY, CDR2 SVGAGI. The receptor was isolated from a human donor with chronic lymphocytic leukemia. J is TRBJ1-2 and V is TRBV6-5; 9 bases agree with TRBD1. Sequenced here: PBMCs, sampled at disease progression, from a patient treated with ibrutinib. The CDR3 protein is CASSYRRTGVYGYTF. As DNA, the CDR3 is TGTGCCAGCAGTTATAGAAGGACAGGGGTATATGGCTACACCTTC.